This T cell receptor beta chain emerged from a study of Ad26.COV2.S vaccination and SARS-CoV-2 variants. Trimming removed 6 bases from V and 8 bases from J; junction bases left unmatched: 7. The CDR3 is made up of 13 amino acids. Germline assignment: CDR1 LGHDT and CDR2 YNNKEL (reference sequence). As to treatment: 15 to 20 received Ad26.COV2.S at low or high dose, single or two shots; five or six received placebo; per-sample allocation not given. Each sample was drawn 63 days after the first injection (of vaccine or placebo). Produced via immunoSEQ multiplex PCR; TCRdb's table is partial and in-frame only. This table holds some 320,000 clones, about 85% found once.

This TCR was recovered from a person aged 18-60 years who received the Ad26.COV2.S COVID-19 vaccine or a placebo. The chain is built from TRBV3-1 (or the pseudogene TRBV3-2) and TRBJ1-2; 9 nucleotides align to TRBD1. This specimen was peripheral blood, taken in a trial of Ad26.COV2.S vaccine versus placebo. Written as DNA, the CDR3 is TGTGCCAGCAGGAGGGGACAGGGAAGCGGCTACACCTTC. Its translation is CASRRGQGSGYTF.